These T cell receptor beta chains were read from a single sample in a study of blood T cell repertoires in COVID-19. Sequencing used immunoSEQ multiplex PCR; TCRdb keeps in-frame clones, though not all of them. The sample consists of around 280,000 clones, approximately 83% of them appearing once. The sequenced sample consisted of peripheral blood. These receptors all come from a woman in her twenties or thirties who had recovered from COVID-19. Both conserved end residues are part of each CDR3. Each record gives: J gene, clone size, CDR3 length, V gene, D gene, CDR3 protein, CDR3 DNA. A D gene is named only where the DNA matches it firmly. The size entry is marked missing in some rows and otherwise reads once, few, many or a size class.

>TRBJ2-7|-|16|TRBV5-1|TRBD1
CASSLVSPGGAHEQYF
TGCGCCAGCAGCTTGGTGTCGCCAGGGGGCGCACACGAGCAGTACTTC
>TRBJ2-1|-|16|TRBV4-3|TRBD1
CASSQEDRGGYNEQFF
TGCGCCAGCAGCCAAGAAGACAGGGGGGGCTACAATGAGCAGTTCTTC
>TRBJ2-2|-|13|TRBV12-3/TRBV12-4|-
CASSAADTGELFF
TGTGCCAGCAGTGCGGCGGACACCGGGGAGCTGTTTTTT
>TRBJ1-2|-|13|TRBV6-5|TRBD1
CASSYDRDYGYTF
TGTGCCAGCAGTTACGACAGGGATTATGGCTACACCTTC
>TRBJ1-2|-|14|TRBV4-1|TRBD1
CASSQVYRGPGYTF
TGCGCCAGCAGCCAAGTATACAGGGGGCCAGGCTACACCTTC
>TRBJ2-2|-|14|TRBV30|TRBD1
CAWPGTGNTGELFF
TGTGCCTGGCCCGGGACAGGGAACACCGGGGAGCTGTTTTTT
>TRBJ1-1|-|11|TRBV10-3|-
CATGEGAEAFF
TGTGCCACGGGGGAAGGGGCTGAAGCTTTCTTT
>TRBJ2-3|-|12|TRBV29-1|-
CSVGGFTDTQYF
TGCAGCGTCGGAGGATTCACAGATACGCAGTATTTT
>TRBJ2-6|-|18|TRBV5-6|TRBD2
CASSQPLAGGPGANVLTF
TGTGCCAGCAGCCAACCTCTAGCGGGGGGGCCTGGGGCCAACGTCCTGACTTTC
>TRBJ2-3|-|11|TRBV21-1|-
CASRNRDREYF
TGTGCCAGCAGGAACAGGGATAGGGAGTATTTT
>TRBJ2-2|-|12|TRBV4-1|-
CASSQDRGELFF
TGCGCCAGCAGCCAAGACAGGGGGGAGCTGTTTTTT
>TRBJ1-1|-|13|TRBV27|TRBD1
CASSLLGTGEAFF
TGTGCCAGCAGTTTATTGGGGACAGGTGAAGCTTTCTTT
>TRBJ2-7|-|15|TRBV5-1|TRBD2
CASSLGASGSNEQYF
TGCGCCAGCAGCTTGGGTGCTAGCGGGAGCAACGAGCAGTACTTC
>TRBJ2-3|-|13|TRBV12-3/TRBV12-4|TRBD1
CASSRDRTHTQYF
TGTGCCAGCAGCCGGGACAGAACCCATACGCAGTATTTT
>TRBJ2-1|-|18|TRBV7-9|TRBD2
CASTRDWREGLSYNEQFF
TGTGCCAGCACCCGCGACTGGCGGGAGGGCCTCTCCTACAATGAGCAGTTCTTC
>TRBJ2-3|-|16|TRBV10-3|TRBD2
CAISTSGGAGSDTQYF
TGTGCCATCAGTACTAGCGGGGGGGCCGGGTCAGATACGCAGTATTTT
>TRBJ1-5|-|15|TRBV28|-
CASSFRGISNQPQHF
TGTGCCAGCAGTTTTAGAGGGATTTCAAATCAGCCCCAGCATTTT
>TRBJ1-5|-|17|TRBV4-2|TRBD1
CASSLIKGQGDNQPQHF
TGTGCCAGCAGCCTAATTAAGGGACAGGGGGACAATCAGCCCCAGCATTTT
>TRBJ1-1|-|13|TRBV4-1|-
CASSQDQYSEAFF
TGCGCCAGCAGCCAAGATCAGTACAGTGAAGCTTTCTTT
>TRBJ2-2|once|17|TRBV3-1/TRBV3-2|TRBD1
CASSPPPGQRNTGELFF
TGTGCCAGCAGCCCGCCTCCGGGACAGCGTAACACCGGGGAGCTGTTTTTT
>TRBJ1-6|-|17|TRBV27|-
CASSLRGGGSYNSPLHF
TGTGCCAGCAGTTTAAGGGGGGGAGGCTCCTATAATTCACCCCTCCACTTT
>TRBJ1-5|few|15|TRBV6-5|-
CASNPRVDSNQPQHF
TGTGCCAGCAACCCACGGGTGGATAGCAATCAGCCCCAGCATTTT
>TRBJ1-2|-|15|TRBV7-9|TRBD1
CASSLMAGGPGSYTF
TGTGCCAGCAGCTTAATGGCAGGGGGCCCGGGAAGCTACACCTTC
>TRBJ2-1|-|15|TRBV15|-
CATSRSGVLGNEQFF
TGTGCCACCAGCAGATCCGGTGTACTCGGCAATGAGCAGTTCTTC
>TRBJ2-7|-|15|TRBV19|-
CASKVADLLSYEQYF
TGTGCCAGTAAGGTTGCGGATCTCCTCTCCTACGAGCAGTACTTC
>TRBJ2-5|-|20|TRBV5-5|TRBD1
CASSLWDRKETSFGKETQYF
TGTGCCAGCAGCCTCTGGGACAGAAAAGAGACCTCGTTTGGAAAAGAGACCCAGTACTTC
>TRBJ2-7|-|14|TRBV2|-
CASIEPGDLYEQYF
TGTGCCAGCATTGAACCGGGAGACCTCTACGAGCAGTACTTC
>TRBJ1-4|-|16|TRBV21-1|-
CASSKAGWRVDEKLFF
TGTGCCAGCAGCAAAGCGGGTTGGAGGGTTGACGAAAAACTGTTTTTT
>TRBJ2-7|-|14|TRBV5-6|TRBD1
CASTPQGSIYEQYF
TGTGCCAGCACCCCACAGGGGTCGATTTACGAGCAGTACTTC
>TRBJ1-1|-|14|TRBV6-5|-
CAGMPDSVNTEAFF
TGTGCCGGAATGCCGGACAGCGTTAACACTGAAGCTTTCTTT
>TRBJ2-7|-|13|TRBV3-1/TRBV3-2|-
CASSRVEDYEQYF
TGTGCCAGCAGCCGCGTCGAAGACTACGAGCAGTACTTC
>TRBJ1-1|-|13|TRBV10-3|-
CASVKGGSTEAFF
TGTGCCTCCGTGAAAGGGGGTAGCACTGAAGCTTTCTTT
>TRBJ2-7|-|13|TRBV11-3|-
CASGLSAASEQYF
TGTGCCAGCGGTTTGTCAGCGGCCTCCGAGCAGTACTTC
>TRBJ1-1|-|12|TRBV29-1|-
CSVVQGSTEAFF
TGCAGCGTTGTACAGGGAAGCACTGAAGCTTTCTTT
>TRBJ2-7|few|14|TRBV6-5|-
CASGGPTLDYEQYF
TGTGCCAGCGGAGGGCCCACCCTTGACTACGAGCAGTACTTC
>TRBJ1-6|once|15|TRBV7-9|TRBD1
CASSISGTARSPLHF
TGTGCCAGCAGTATCTCCGGGACAGCGCGATCACCCCTCCACTTT
>TRBJ1-6|-|14|TRBV2|-
CASSEFRVGSPLHF
TGTGCCAGCAGTGAATTCCGGGTGGGTTCACCCCTCCACTTT
>TRBJ2-4|-|17|TRBV4-3|-
CASSPGGLAVAKNIQYF
TGCGCCAGCAGCCCCGGGGGGCTAGCGGTTGCCAAAAACATTCAGTACTTC
>TRBJ1-1|-|13|TRBV5-1|-
CASSTSMNTEAFF
TGCGCCAGCAGCACATCAATGAACACTGAAGCTTTCTTT
>TRBJ2-7|-|12|TRBV7-9|-
CASSSDTYEQYF
TGTGCCAGCAGCTCGGACACCTACGAGCAGTACTTC
>TRBJ2-3|-|14|TRBV9|-
CASSVGRGTDTQYF
TGTGCCAGCAGCGTAGGCAGGGGCACAGATACGCAGTATTTT
>TRBJ1-6|once|16|TRBV7-9|TRBD1
CASSSSGQGVDSPLHF
TGTGCCAGCAGCTCCTCCGGACAGGGTGTTGATTCACCCCTCCACTTT
>TRBJ2-7|-|13|TRBV27|-
CASSYQGGYEQYF
TGTGCCAGCAGTTATCAGGGAGGCTACGAGCAGTACTTC
>TRBJ2-2|-|14|TRBV4-1|-
CASSQGAGLGELFF
TGCGCCAGCAGCCAAGGAGCAGGCCTCGGGGAGCTGTTTTTT
>TRBJ1-1|-|13|TRBV5-5|TRBD1
CASSPYRGTEAFF
TGTGCCAGCAGCCCCTACAGGGGAACTGAAGCTTTCTTT
>TRBJ2-5|-|14|TRBV6-5|-
CASSPRTVQETQYF
TGTGCCAGCAGTCCTAGGACAGTACAAGAGACCCAGTACTTC
>TRBJ2-7|once|16|TRBV11-2|TRBD2
CASSPQGSGKSYEQYF
TGTGCCAGCAGCCCCCAGGGTAGCGGGAAATCCTACGAGCAGTACTTC
>TRBJ2-5|-|17|TRBV4-1|TRBD1
CASSHPRDRAAQETQYF
TGCGCCAGCAGCCATCCCCGGGACAGGGCTGCCCAAGAGACCCAGTACTTC
>TRBJ2-1|-|18|TRBV3-1/TRBV3-2|TRBD1
CASSQDAFGTGAYNEQFF
TGTGCCAGCAGCCAAGATGCTTTCGGGACAGGGGCTTACAATGAGCAGTTCTTC